The present T cell receptor beta chain was sequenced within a study of CD8+CD57+ T cells in acquired aplastic anemia. Germline CDR1 LNHDA, CDR2 SQIVND (reference sequence). CDR3 length: 14 residues. Trimming took 5 bases from V and 6 from J; bases not matched to a gene: 7. Genomic DNA templated the TCR beta VDJ and CDR3 profiling. Using its own MiXCR run on the reads, TCRdb lists one record per CDR3 protein. The table includes just over 200,000 distinct CDR3 sequences, 65% detected once. For sequencing, patients were chosen who had shown expansion of CD8+CD57+ cells by flow cytometry. The table lists this clonotype with many counts.

Sequencing used sorted CD4+, CD8+, or CD8+CD57+ T cells (not recorded which) from PBMCs. This receptor was identified in a human donor with aplastic anemia. The chain is built from TRBV19 and TRBJ2-3, with 8 bases aligning to TRBD1. The CDR3 DNA reads TGTGCCAGTAGTCGCCTTCAGGGGGCGGATACGCAGTATTTT. Its protein is CASSRLQGADTQYF.